This T cell receptor beta chain was recorded in a study of blood T cell repertoires in COVID-19. The assay was immunoSEQ multiplex PCR, and TCRdb's table has in-frame clones only and misses some. The table records about 110,000 clones, around 81% of them present only once. The V gene's germline CDR1 is MNHEY and CDR2 SMNVEV (reference sequence). The CDR3 consists of 14 residues. The V gene lost 3 bases and the J gene lost 2 bases, with 9 bases spanning the gap. A single count supports this clone. The receptor was derived from a human donor in a cohort sampled during active or convalescent COVID-19. The sample consisted of peripheral blood. The chain combines TRBV27 with TRBJ2-3; D may be TRBD2 (6 bases). The CDR3 protein is CASSFGGFTDTQYF. DNA of the CDR3: TGTGCCAGCAGTTTTGGGGGGTTCACAGATACGCAGTATTTT.